This record concerns one T cell receptor beta chain sequence. Its specificity is not known. The sample belongs to a study of T cell repertoires in cytomegalovirus infection. Study in general: It was recently identified HLA-C-restricted and well-studied HLA-B-restricted CMV epitopes that the study used. It can be stated that public TCR beta signatures indicated CMV infection as well as a matching HLA type.

Study results and limitations: The response measured ex vivo was dominated by TCR beta clonotypes (HLA-C-restricted and CMV-specific).

The V gene's germline CDR1 is MGHRA and CDR2 YSYEKL. After removal of 3 bases from V and 5 bases from J, the junction contained 2 bases not matched to a gene. This CDR3 spans 14 amino acids. MiXCR, run by TCRdb on the reads, gives a single entry per CDR3 protein. This table has about a million distinct CDR3 sequences, about 33% appearing once. The TCR originated in a human donor in good health (CMV status not recorded). Some clones in this sample may be carry-over from other donors' samples. This chain connects TRBV4-1 to TRBJ1-5; TRBD1 matches 9 bases. The source was cultured CD8+ T cells from PBMCs, collected from culture after CMV antigen stimulation. The CDR3 loop is CASSQWTGDQPQHF. In DNA form, the CDR3 reads TGCGCCAGCAGCCAGTGGACAGGGGATCAGCCCCAGCATTTT.